This T cell receptor beta chain was captured by sequencing in a study of T cells expressing NK-cell markers. Across the whole study: The study drew TCR beta repertoires from sorted CD3+CD56+NKG2C+, CD3+CD56+NKG2C- and CD3+CD56-NKG2C+ T cells.

TCRdb re-called the 5' RACE reads and shows each CDR3 protein once, DNA omitted. This specimen shows approximately 550,000 distinct CDR3 sequences; the ten leading clones hold approximately 3.6%. Study outcomes and limitations: The CD3+CD56-NKG2C+ fraction of a handful of donors was likewise dominated by these clonotypes.

In the case of this clonotype: Its specificity is not known.

The CDR3 loop spans 16 amino acids. Germline values: CDR1 SGHAT, CDR2 FQNNGV. Sequencing was carried out using blood T cells: a sorted CD56 or NKG2C T cell subset, CD4+ or CD8+ T cells, or bulk PBMC T cells (not recorded which). The receptor was derived from a man younger than 30 in good health. The chain carries TRBV11-2 and TRBJ2-1; as DNA is missing, the TRBD2 call by TCRdb cannot be tested. This chain's CDR3 is CASSLMEREGRGEQFF.